What follows is one T cell receptor (beta chain) and its context. Its antigen is unidentified. This entry comes from a study of blood T cells in healthy people across ages. Study-wide context: The template switching approach captured approximately one barcoded beta molecule for every two T cells. Study-wide points: The CMV status of each donor remained undetermined, and this could have confounded shifts in expanded clonotypes. Because sorting was not performed, PBMCs prevented conclusive naive versus antigen-experienced comparison.

Each donor's blood draw was ten milliliters of peripheral blood. A sample-barcoded 5' primer and a J-beta primer mix were used in a second PCR of about 7 to 11 cycles. TCRdb redid the calling of the 5' RACE reads with MiXCR, one entry per CDR3 protein. The sample carries fewer than 700,000 distinct CDR3 sequences, roughly 48% recorded once. This CDR3 contains 16 residues. Trimming removed 3 bases from V and 1 base from J, with 16 bases in between. The source material was blood. The rearrangement links TRBV12-3 or TRBV12-4 to TRBJ2-7; D perhaps matches TRBD2 (5 bases). The sequence derives from a man older than 75 in good health. CDR3 coding DNA: TGTGCCAGCAGTTTTGTCGCCGGAGGAGCATCCTACGAGCAGTACTTC. Translated: CASSFVAGGASYEQYF.